The clone carrying this TCR beta chain was seen a single time. The sample is drawn from a study of technical replicates of blood from a handful of donors. Here immunoSEQ multiplex PCR was the method, and the copy in TCRdb shows in-frame clones only, minus some. This sample has about 59,000 clones, with about 94% found just once. The CDR3 contains 14 residues. V was shortened by 1 base and J by 3 bases, with 10 bases between the two germline ends. Germline-derived CDR1 and CDR2 are MNHEY and SMNVEV (reference sequence). The chain links TRBV27 to TRBJ2-7; tentative D call: TRBD1 (6 bases). The sample consisted of PBMCs. This receptor was taken from a human donor in good health. Some clones in this sample may be carry-over from other donors' samples. The CDR3 here is CASSLWAGDYEQYF. The CDR3 DNA follows: TGTGCCAGCAGTTTATGGGCAGGGGACTACGAGCAGTACTTC.